This record looks at one T cell receptor beta chain sequence and its context. The germline V gene encodes CDR1 SGHRS and CDR2 YFSETQ. The CDR3 has 15 residues. V was clipped by 0 bases and J by 4 bases, with 11 bases between them. This record belongs to a study of T cell responses to AZD1222 COVID-19 vaccine. The data were produced by immunoSEQ multiplex PCR, yet TCRdb's version contains in-frame clones alone and is incomplete. The sample contains approximately 130,000 clones, roughly 87% of which appear only once. The clonotype comes from an adult who received the AZD1222 COVID-19 vaccine. The chain has TRBV5-1 and TRBJ2-1; possible D gene TRBD2, 7 bases. This specimen consisted of peripheral blood, obtained 28 days after the second AZD1222 dose. The CDR3 protein is CASSLGGGSYNEQFF. DNA for the CDR3: TGCGCCAGCAGCTTGGGCGGGGGCTCATACAATGAGCAGTTCTTC.